The next 7 T cell receptor beta chains were all read from a single sample in a study of OX40 agonist ivuxolimab in advanced cancers. Library method: the immunoSEQ multiplex PCR assay. Drawn from immuneACCESS, this table holds only the in-frame rearrangements with V and J called that TCRdb kept. Clones are partly lost; checked studies trace under half to an unresolved V gene and leave the rest unexplained. A total of tens of thousands of clones appear in this sample, 84% of them only once. The ten biggest clones cover about 2% of the sample. This sample comprised CD4+ or CD8+ T cells sorted from blood, obtained in a trial of the OX40 agonist ivuxolimab. The receptors derive from an adult with an advanced solid tumor such as melanoma, head and neck, liver or kidney cancer.

The rearrangement joins TRBV2 to TRBJ1-1, with D perhaps TRBD1 (6 bases). Germline lookup yields CDR1 SNHLY and CDR2 FYNNEI. Trimming removed 6 bases at V and 7 bases at J, with 15 bases between. The CDR3 consists of 13 residues. The CDR3 protein is CASRGKGQYEAFF. For the CDR3, the DNA is TGTGCCAGCAGAGGGAAAGGACAGTATGAAGCTTTCTTT.

The rearrangement links TRBV29-1 to TRBJ1-2; TRBD1 matches at 7 bases. This CDR3 region has 15 residues. V lost 0 bases to trimming and J lost 1 base; unmatched junction nucleotides: 5. The germline CDR1 and CDR2 sequences are SQVTM and ANQGSEA. Written as DNA, the CDR3 is TGCAGCGTTGAAGATAGGGACAGTTATAACTATGGCTACACCTTC. Its protein is CSVEDRDSYNYGYTF. Using reference TRBV29-1 and TRBJ1-2 for the parts outside the CDR3, the full variable domain is SAVISQKPSRDICQRGTSLTIQCQVDSQVTMMFWYRQQPGQSLTLIATANQGSEATYESGFVIDKFPISRPNLTFSTLTVSNMSPEDSSIYLCSVEDRDSYNYGYTFGSGTRLTVV.

This sequence joins TRBV5-6 and TRBJ1-2, with no clear D. Germline CDR1 SGHDT, CDR2 YYEEEE. The CDR3 loop spans 12 amino acids. The germline V and J ends were trimmed by 2 bases and 7 bases, with 9 bases remaining between them. As DNA, the CDR3 is TGTGCCAGCAGCTTTCAGTCTCGTGGCTACACCTTC. Amino acid sequence: CASSFQSRGYTF.

As for this clone: Other nucleotide sequences in the sample specify the same CDR3. This rearrangement joins TRBV7-3 to TRBJ2-1; no clear D. The germline V gene has CDR1 SGHTA and CDR2 FQGTGA. V lost 4 bases and J lost 6, with 13 bases in between. This CDR3 contains 14 residues. CDR3 coding DNA: TGTGCCAGCAGCTCCACAGACCGGGCCAATGAGCAGTTCTTC. This translates into CASSSTDRANEQFF.

The V call is TRBV15, the J call TRBJ2-7; TRBD2 agrees at 14 bases. The ends lost 5 bases at V and 3 bases at J; junction bases unmatched: 15. This CDR3 has 19 amino acids. Germline loops: CDR1 LNHNV, CDR2 YYDKDF (reference sequence). CDR3 region: CATSPRGGTSGRVSYEQYF. CDR3 DNA: TGTGCCACCAGCCCAAGGGGGGGGACTAGCGGGAGAGTGAGCTACGAGCAGTACTTC.

The V call is TRBV9, the J call TRBJ1-5, with D possibly being TRBD1 (5 bases). Germline CDR1 SGDLS, CDR2 YYNGEE. Deletions cut 0 bases from V and 7 bases from J, with 14 bases between. This CDR3 is built from 15 residues. CDR3 residues: CASSVEGQGGQPQHF. The CDR3, as DNA: TGTGCCAGCAGCGTAGAGGGGCAGGGCGGACAGCCCCAGCATTTT.

The CDR3 nucleotides are TGTGCCAGTAGTATAAGGGACCGTCCCTACGAGCAGTACTTC. Translation: CASSIRDRPYEQYF. The chain uses TRBV19 and TRBJ2-5, with D perhaps TRBD1 or TRBD2 (5 bases each). The assigned J gene may be wrong: the sequence end matches TRBJ2-7 better. The germline CDR1 and CDR2 sequences are LNHDA and SQIVND (reference sequence). The CDR3 consists of 14 residues.